This passage covers 9 T cell receptor beta chains from one sample sequenced in a study of blood T cell repertoires in COVID-19. Clones were sequenced by immunoSEQ multiplex PCR, and TCRdb holds only the in-frame ones, with some missing. The sample lists 300,000 to 450,000 clones, 70% to 90% occurring once. Sequences were obtained from peripheral blood. These receptors all stem from a woman in her twenties or thirties with COVID-19, enrolled during active disease.

This chain connects TRBV7-9 to TRBJ1-5, with D tentatively TRBD1 (5 bases). Germline CDR1 and CDR2: SEHNR and FQNEAQ (reference sequence). Trimming stripped 0 bases from V and 9 bases from J, with 12 bases between. CDR3 length equals 14 residues. The DNA of the CDR3 is TGTGCCAGCAGCTTAGCGGGGCCCGATCGGCCCCAGCATTTT. Translating gives CASSLAGPDRPQHF.

The table lists this clone with a count of one. The chain employs TRBV28 and TRBJ2-5; 11 bases align to TRBD2. CDR1 and CDR2 (germline): MDHEN, SYDVKM. This CDR3 spans 15 amino acids. Trimming removed 5 bases from V and 5 bases from J; junction bases left unmatched: 7. CDR3 in amino acids: CASSPLAGGGETQYF. DNA of the CDR3: TGTGCCAGCAGTCCCCTAGCGGGAGGTGGGGAGACCCAGTACTTC.

The chain links TRBV3-1 (or the pseudogene TRBV3-2) to TRBJ2-7, with TRBD1 matching over 7 bases. V was clipped by 5 bases and J by 3 bases; unmatched bases: 10. This CDR3 comprises 15 residues. CDR1 LGHDT and CDR2 YNNKEL come from the germline V gene (reference sequence). The CDR3 region is CASSGRDSYLYEQYF. The DNA of the CDR3 is TGTGCCAGCAGCGGCCGGGACAGCTACCTCTACGAGCAGTACTTC.

The chain employs TRBV13 and TRBJ2-7, with D perhaps TRBD1 (5 bases). Germline assignment: CDR1 PRHDT and CDR2 FYEKMQ (reference sequence). The CDR3 runs to 12 residues. Trimming stripped 5 bases from V and 5 bases from J, with 10 bases between. This CDR3 is CASSHQGHEQYF. CDR3 DNA: TGTGCCAGCAGCCATCAGGGCCACGAGCAGTACTTC.

This chain uses TRBV9 with TRBJ2-3, with 8 bases aligning to TRBD2. The CDR3 is 15 residues long. Germline CDR1 reads SGDLS; CDR2 reads YYNGEE. The trim removed 2 bases at V and 1 base at J, leaving 3 bases unmatched. The CDR3 sequence: CASSVSAGGTDTQYF. The CDR3, as DNA: TGTGCCAGCAGCGTTTCAGCGGGAGGCACAGATACGCAGTATTTT.

This chain links TRBV28 with TRBJ2-1; D may be TRBD1 (6 bases). Germline CDR1 and CDR2: MDHEN and SYDVKM. The CDR3 runs 14 residues. V was pared by 7 bases and J by 0 bases, with 10 bases between. The chain's CDR3 is CASNRASSYNEQFF. CDR3 coding DNA: TGTGCCAGCAACAGGGCGAGCTCCTACAATGAGCAGTTCTTC. Full variable domain (outside the CDR3, taken from reference TRBV28 and TRBJ2-1): DVKVTQSSRYLVKRTGEKVFLECVQDMDHENMFWYRQDPGLGLRLIYFSYDVKMKEKGDIPEGYSVSREKKERFSLILESASTNQTSMYLCASNRASSYNEQFFGPGTRLTVL.

This clone was seen a few times. The chain joins TRBV3-1 (or the pseudogene TRBV3-2) to TRBJ2-3; TRBD2 agrees at 8 bases. Germline-derived CDR1 and CDR2 are LGHDT and YNNKEL (reference sequence). The CDR3 is 18 amino acids. J was trimmed by 6 bases and V by 0 bases; bases with no gene match: 14. The CDR3 DNA sequence: TGTGCCAGCAGCCAAGATAATGCGGGAGGAGGGGTACGCGATACGCAGTATTTT. It encodes CASSQDNAGGGVRDTQYF.

The gene calls are TRBV21-1 and TRBJ1-1; the table's D call, TRBD1, was not checked against the DNA. TRBV21-1 is shown as a pseudogene. This CDR3 is built from 13 residues. CDR3 DNA sequence: TGTGCCAGCAGCAATCCAGGGGGCACTGAAGCTTTCTTT. Encoded protein: CASSNPGGTEAFF.

This rearrangement joins TRBV5-4 to TRBJ2-7, with 8 positions matching TRBD2. This CDR3 has 13 amino acids. V trimming: 4 bases; J trimming: 3 bases; junction bases outside the gene matches: 3. The germline gives CDR1 SGHNT, CDR2 YYREEE (reference sequence). CDR3 in amino acids: CASSRLASYEQYF. The CDR3 DNA is TGTGCCAGCAGCAGACTAGCGAGCTACGAGCAGTACTTC.